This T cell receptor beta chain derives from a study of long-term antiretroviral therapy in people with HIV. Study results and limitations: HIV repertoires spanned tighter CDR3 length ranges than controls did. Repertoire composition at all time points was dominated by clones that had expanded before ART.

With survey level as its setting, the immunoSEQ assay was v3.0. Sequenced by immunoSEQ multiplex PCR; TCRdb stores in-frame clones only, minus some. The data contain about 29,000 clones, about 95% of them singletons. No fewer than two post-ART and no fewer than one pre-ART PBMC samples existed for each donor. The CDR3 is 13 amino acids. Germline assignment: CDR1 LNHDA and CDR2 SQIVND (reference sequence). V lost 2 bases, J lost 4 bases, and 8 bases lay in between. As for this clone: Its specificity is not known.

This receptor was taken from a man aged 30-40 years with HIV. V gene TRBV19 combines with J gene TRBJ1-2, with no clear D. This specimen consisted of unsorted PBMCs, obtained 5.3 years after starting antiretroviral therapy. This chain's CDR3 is CASSINRSYGYTF. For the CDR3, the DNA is TGTGCCAGTAGTATAAACAGAAGCTATGGCTACACCTTC.